This T cell receptor (beta chain) derives from a study of T cell repertoires in cytomegalovirus infection. MiXCR was run by TCRdb on the reads, yielding one entry per CDR3 protein. The sample contains around 74,000 distinct CDR3 sequences, about 3.8% of which appear only once. This clonotype was counted at least ten times. This receptor was taken from a human donor in good health (CMV status not recorded). Some clones in this sample may be carry-over from other donors' samples. Sequenced material: PBMCs.

CDR3 sequence (DNA): TGTGCCAGTCGGACTAGAGGACAAGAGACCCAGTACTTC. This encodes CASRTRGQETQYF. The genes are TRBV6-2 or TRBV6-3 and TRBJ2-5; 7 positions match TRBD2. V lost 9 bases, J lost 2 bases, and 6 bases stayed unmatched. The CDR3 contains 13 residues. Germline values: CDR1 MNHEY, CDR2 SVGEGT.